These 21 T cell receptor beta chains came from one sample sequenced in a study of blood T cells in healthy people across ages. Alongside a J-beta primer mix, a sample-barcoded 5' primer served in a second PCR lasting roughly 6 to 11 cycles. TCRdb re-called the 5' RACE reads through MiXCR, storing one row per CDR3 protein. Counted here are 910,000 or so distinct CDR3 sequences, about 53% occurring once; the ten biggest clones make up 20% to 25%. Sequenced input: blood. Receptors were obtained from a woman aged 55-69 years in good health.

A few counts support this clonotype. The chain couples TRBV29-1 to TRBJ1-2; D is uncertain. Trimming pared 6 bases from V and 4 bases from J, leaving 12 bases between. Germline V gene sequence: CDR1 SQVTM, CDR2 ANQGSEA. CDR3 length: 12 amino acids. Written as DNA, the CDR3 is TGCAGCGTGTTCCGTTGGGGCTATGGCTACACCTTC. It codes for CSVFRWGYGYTF.

The table lists this clonotype with a few counts. The gene calls are TRBV7-2 and TRBJ2-3, with D unclear. Germline CDR1 is SGHTA and CDR2 is FQGNSA. The V and J ends lost 3 bases and 1 base respectively, with 8 bases between them. CDR3 length equals 14 residues. The CDR3 bases are TGTGCCAGCAGCTTCCGGGTCGGCACAGATACGCAGTATTTT. Translation gives CASSFRVGTDTQYF.

Ten or more counts support this clonotype. The chain is built from TRBV28 and TRBJ2-7; 13 nucleotides align to TRBD2. In germline, CDR1 is MDHEN, CDR2 SYDVKM. Trimming cost V 5 bases and J 2 bases; bases outside gene matches: 3. This CDR3 comprises 15 residues. CDR3 sequence (DNA): TGTGCCAGCAGTACAGGACTAGCGGGAGCCTACGAGCAGTACTTC. It specifies CASSTGLAGAYEQYF.

The rearrangement joins TRBV12-3 or TRBV12-4 to TRBJ2-7, with TRBD2 matching over 14 bases. The CDR3 extends over 15 amino acids. J lost 5 bases, V lost 5 bases, and 5 bases had no gene match. CDR3 DNA sequence: TGTGCCAGCAGTGGGACTAGCGGGAGCGTCAACGAGCAGTACTTC. Its protein product is CASSGTSGSVNEQYF.

As concerns this clonotype: A much larger clonotype is one base distant, so this may be a read error. This chain connects TRBV28 to TRBJ2-1; TRBD1 matches at 9 bases. The CDR3 extends over 14 amino acids. Trimming at V came to 6 bases and at J to 10 bases, leaving 10 bases not matched to a gene. Looked up from germline, CDR1 is MDHEN and CDR2 is SYDVKM. CDR3 protein: CASRGTGGRGEQFF. CDR3 DNA sequence: TGTGCCAGCAGAGGTACAGGGGGCAGAGGCGAGCAGTTCTTC. The full variable domain, with the rest looked up from reference TRBV28 and TRBJ2-1, is DVKVTQSSRYLVKRTGEKVFLECVQDMDHENMFWYRQDPGLGLRLIYFSYDVKMKEKGDIPEGYSVSREKKERFSLILESASTNQTSMYLCASRGTGGRGEQFFGPGTRLTVL.

This clonotype was counted a few times. J is TRBJ2-3 and V is TRBV7-9; unclear D gene. There are 18 residues in the CDR3. V gave up 4 bases and J gave up 1 base, with 21 bases separating them. The V gene's germline CDR1 is SEHNR and CDR2 FQNEAQ (reference sequence). The CDR3 loop reads CASSSGDAAYPRTDTQYF. CDR3 DNA sequence: TGTGCCAGCAGCTCCGGCGATGCAGCTTACCCCCGCACAGATACGCAGTATTTT. The full variable domain, rest sourced from reference TRBV7-9 and TRBJ2-3, is DTGVSQNPRHKITKRGQNVTFRCDPISEHNRLYWYRQTLGQGPEFLTYFQNEAQLEKSRLLSDRFSAERPKGSFSTLEIQRTEQGDSAMYLCASSSGDAAYPRTDTQYFGPGTRLTVL.

This clonotype was seen a few times. The J gene is TRBJ2-5, the V gene TRBV9; a weak D match, TRBD1 (7 bases). The CDR3 contains 15 residues. Deletions cut 6 bases from V and 5 bases from J, with 20 bases between. Germline loops: CDR1 SGDLS, CDR2 YYNGEE. CDR3 DNA: TGTGCCAGCAACCAGGGGGGATTTGGGCTTGAGACCCAGTACTTC. Amino acids: CASNQGGFGLETQYF.

The chain couples TRBV27 to TRBJ2-3, with 11 nucleotides matching TRBD2. The V segment lost 3 bases and the J segment 0 bases; nucleotides outside the gene matches: 2. Per the germline V gene, CDR1 is MNHEY and CDR2 is SMNVEV (reference sequence). This CDR3 comprises 16 residues. CDR3 bases: TGTGCCAGCAGTTTTAGCGGGAGGGTTAGCACAGATACGCAGTATTTT. It codes for CASSFSGRVSTDTQYF.

V is TRBV2 and J is TRBJ2-4, with D perhaps assigned TRBD1 or TRBD2 (6 bases each). The DNA matches TRBJ2-7 better at its end, which makes the J call doubtful. CDR1 is SNHLY and CDR2 is FYNNEI in the germline V gene. The CDR3 is 12 residues long. DNA of the CDR3: TGTGCCAGCAAAGGGGGGTTTGACGAGCAGTACTTC. Residues: CASKGGFDEQYF.

This clonotype was observed a handful of times. The rearrangement links TRBV20-1 to TRBJ2-4, with no clear D. Germline CDR1 is DFQATT and CDR2 is SNEGSKA (reference sequence). CDR3 length: 14 residues. With 3 bases removed from V and 4 bases from J, the gap between germline ends came to 13 bases. This CDR3 is CSASPPITKNIQYF. For the CDR3, the DNA is TGCAGTGCTAGCCCACCAATAACAAAAAACATTCAGTACTTC.

The genes are TRBV7-9 and TRBJ1-1; a weak D match, TRBD1 (5 bases). This CDR3 is built from 10 residues. CDR1 is SEHNR, CDR2 FQNEAQ, per germline (reference sequence). DNA of the CDR3: TGTGCATACGGGGGGGTTGAAGCTTTCTTT. Protein: CAYGGVEAFF.

This clonotype has a single count. The genes are TRBV20-1 and TRBJ2-7; no firm D call. Germline V gives CDR1 DFQATT, CDR2 SNEGSKA (reference sequence). This CDR3 contains 12 residues. V was trimmed by 4 bases and J by 4 bases, leaving 11 bases between them. CDR3 amino acids: CSANPMIYEQYF. In DNA form, the CDR3 reads TGCAGTGCTAACCCTATGATTTACGAGCAGTACTTC.

The chain joins TRBV28 to TRBJ2-7, with 7 bases lining up with TRBD2. The germline V gene has CDR1 MDHEN and CDR2 SYDVKM. This CDR3 has 13 residues. J was trimmed by 3 bases and V by 6 bases; bases with no gene match: 5. CDR3 region: CASRPTSVYEQYF. DNA for the CDR3: TGTGCCAGCAGGCCTACTAGCGTCTACGAGCAGTACTTC.

V is TRBV20-1 and J is TRBJ2-1; 9 positions match TRBD1. Germline CDR1 is DFQATT and CDR2 is SNEGSKA (reference sequence). The V gene end was trimmed by 6 bases and the J gene end by 4 bases; junction bases not matched to a gene: 4. The CDR3 has 13 residues. In nucleotides, the CDR3 is TGCAGTGCAGACAGGGGGGCATACAATGAGCAGTTCTTC. Protein product: CSADRGAYNEQFF.

The chain employs TRBV20-1 and TRBJ2-7; TRBD1 aligns across 7 bases. This CDR3 spans 16 amino acids. Germline-derived CDR1 and CDR2 are DFQATT and SNEGSKA (reference sequence). V lost 4 bases, J lost 2 bases, and 14 bases stayed unmatched. The CDR3 loop reads CSANRDRNSYTYEQYF. CDR3 sequence (DNA): TGCAGTGCTAACCGGGACAGAAATTCATATACCTACGAGCAGTACTTC.

The genes are TRBV7-9 and TRBJ1-2; possibly TRBD1 for D (5 bases). CDR1 and CDR2 from the germline V gene are SEHNR and FQNEAQ (reference sequence). Trimming cost V 5 bases and J 6 bases, with 16 bases left between them. There are 14 residues in the CDR3. CDR3 in amino acids: CASSPLAGRDGYTF. CDR3 bases: TGTGCCAGCAGCCCCCTAGCAGGGAGGGATGGCTACACCTTC.

Of note for this clonotype: The junction departs from the called germline gene at one end, perhaps through a read error. The V call is TRBV4-2, the J call TRBJ1-1, with D maybe TRBD1 (5 bases). Germline V gene lookup returns CDR1 LGHNA and CDR2 YNFKEQ. The CDR3 loop spans 13 amino acids. The CDR3 loop is CASSQARGREPFF. The CDR3 DNA is TGTGCCAGTAGCCAAGCTAGGGGCAGGGAGCCTTTCTTT.

This clonotype was observed a handful of times. This sequence joins TRBV12-3 or TRBV12-4 and TRBJ1-4; D is ambiguous. This CDR3 comprises 15 residues. V lost 1 base to trimming and J lost 0 bases, with 6 bases between them. In DNA, the CDR3 is TGTGCCAGCAGTTTAGGAGTAACAACTAATGAAAAACTGTTTTTT. Translation gives CASSLGVTTNEKLFF.

This clonotype was seen only a few times. The rearrangement joins TRBV27 to TRBJ2-3; D possibly corresponds to TRBD2 (5 bases). Germline CDR1 is MNHEY and CDR2 is SMNVEV (reference sequence). The V gene lost 6 bases and the J gene lost 2 bases, with 24 bases spanning the gap. The CDR3 spans 18 residues. The CDR3 protein is CASRTFTHLAFPTDTQYF. CDR3 in DNA: TGTGCCAGCAGGACCTTTACCCATCTAGCCTTCCCCACAGATACGCAGTATTTT.

The chain joins TRBV24-1 to TRBJ2-1, with D hard to call. The CDR3 sequence is 13 residues long. V lost 4 bases and J lost 8, with 11 bases in between. Germline assignment: CDR1 KGHDR and CDR2 SFDVKD. CDR3 in DNA: TGTGCCACCAGTGACCCGCTAGTGCATGAGCAGTTCTTC. Encoded protein: CATSDPLVHEQFF.

The chain links TRBV27 to TRBJ2-3; TRBD2 aligns across 9 bases. The CDR3 loop spans 16 amino acids. The J segment lost 3 bases and the V segment lost 4 bases, leaving 8 bases of the junction unmatched. Germline CDR1 and CDR2: MNHEY and SMNVEV (reference sequence). The CDR3 loop reads CASSSDTSGLTDTQYF. In DNA, the CDR3 is TGTGCCAGCAGTTCTGACACTAGCGGGTTGACAGATACGCAGTATTTT.